The clone carrying this T cell receptor (beta chain) is labeled medium-sized (0.01 to 0.1%) based on frequency. Its cognate antigen is unknown. A live/dead marker was used to sort live CSF cells for droplet sequencing. The germline V gene has CDR1 SQVTM and CDR2 ANQGSEA. The CDR3 has 17 amino acids. These data belong to a study of CD8 T cells in cerebrospinal fluid in Alzheimer's disease. Whole-study results and caveats: Healthy subjects less often had a clone of at least 3% than Alzheimer's patients.

TCRdb reprocessed the 10x single-cell sequencing reads and keeps a single row for each CDR3 protein, giving no DNA. The data show some 1,600 distinct CDR3 sequences, and the top ten clones hold approximately 10%. The chain recombines TRBV29-1 with TRBJ2-3; TCRdb names TRBD2, which stays unverified in the absence of DNA. The sequenced sample consisted of cerebrospinal fluid. The clonotype was recovered from a human donor with mild cognitive impairment. The CDR3 spells CSVTERAIALGADTQYF.